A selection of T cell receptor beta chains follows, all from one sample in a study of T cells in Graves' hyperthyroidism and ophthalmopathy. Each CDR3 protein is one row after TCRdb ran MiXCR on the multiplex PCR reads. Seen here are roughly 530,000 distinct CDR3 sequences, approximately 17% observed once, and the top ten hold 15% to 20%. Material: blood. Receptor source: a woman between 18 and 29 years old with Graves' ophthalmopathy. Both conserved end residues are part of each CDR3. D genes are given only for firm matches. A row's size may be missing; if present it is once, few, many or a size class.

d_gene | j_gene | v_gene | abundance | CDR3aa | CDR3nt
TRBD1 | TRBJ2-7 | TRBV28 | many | CASSSPRQGVVYEQYF | TGTGCCAGCAGCTCCCCTAGACAGGGAGTAGTCTACGAGCAGTACTTC
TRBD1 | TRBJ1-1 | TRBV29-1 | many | CSVPDRVDTEAFF | TGCAGCGTCCCGGACAGGGTGGACACTGAAGCTTTCTTT
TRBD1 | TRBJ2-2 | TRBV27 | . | CASSWTGPGGELFF | TGTGCCAGCAGTTGGACAGGGCCTGGCGGGGAGCTGTTTTTT
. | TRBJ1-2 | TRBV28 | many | CASSFRGRDYGYTF | TGTGCCAGCAGTTTTAGAGGGCGCGACTATGGCTACACCTTC
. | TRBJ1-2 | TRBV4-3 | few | CASSQVSSGGRGYTF | TGCGCCAGCAGCCAAGTCTCGTCCGGGGGCCGTGGCTACACCTTC
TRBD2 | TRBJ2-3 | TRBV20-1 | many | CSFQREGPDTQYF | TGCAGTTTCCAGCGGGAGGGCCCAGATACGCAGTATTTT
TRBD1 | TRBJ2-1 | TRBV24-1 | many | CATSDFSGTGHPEQFF | TGTGCCACCAGTGATTTCTCCGGGACAGGGCACCCCGAGCAGTTCTTC
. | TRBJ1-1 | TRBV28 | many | CASSLGGSTEAFF | TGTGCCAGCAGCCTCGGGGGGAGCACTGAAGCTTTCTTT
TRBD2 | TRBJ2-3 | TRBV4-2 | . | CASSQERGSPDTQYF | TGTGCCAGCAGCCAAGAGCGCGGGAGCCCAGATACGCAGTATTTT
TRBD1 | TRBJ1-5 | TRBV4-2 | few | CASSQEDRDNQPQHF | TGTGCCAGCAGCCAAGAGGACAGGGACAATCAGCCCCAGCATTTT
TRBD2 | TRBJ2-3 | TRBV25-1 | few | CASSEMSRASGNPSTDTQYF | TGTGCCAGCAGTGAGATGTCCAGGGCTAGCGGAAATCCTAGCACAGATACGCAGTATTTT